Listed below are T cell receptor beta chains from one sample, sequenced in a study of vaccination and CD4 T cells after COVID-19. Their recognized antigens are unknown. MiXCR, applied by TCRdb to the PCR reads, yields one record per CDR3 protein. The data hold several thousand distinct CDR3 sequences, with around 60% observed a single time. The sample was CD4+ T cells from blood, cultured in vitro. Every receptor here comes from a human donor who had recovered from COVID-19. CDR3s include the opening cysteine and the closing phenylalanine or tryptophan. The D gene is left open where the match is weak.

V	D	length	J	CDR3
TRBV10-1	TRBD2	19	TRBJ2-3	CASSESRLAGGPQIDTQYF
TRBV20-1	-	15	TRBJ1-2	CSARDRMGFADGYTF
TRBV27	TRBD1	17	TRBJ2-2	CARRPGQGASGTGELFF
TRBV20-1	-	10	TRBJ1-1	CRAAHTEAFF
TRBV10-3	-	14	TRBJ2-3	CAISVSGGTDTQYF
TRBV6-1	-	12	TRBJ1-5	CASSTGKAPQHF
TRBV12-3/TRBV12-4	TRBD1	17	TRBJ2-7	CASSLTLLTGPTYEQYF
TRBV20-1	TRBD1	12	TRBJ2-2	CSAQGQPGELFF
TRBV6-2/TRBV6-3	-	15	TRBJ1-5	CASSYSLSRNQPQHF
TRBV7-2	-	13	TRBJ2-7	CASSLFSLTTGHF
TRBV20-1	-	13	TRBJ1-3	CSAIQHLENTIYF
TRBV6-2/TRBV6-3	-	11	TRBJ2-7	CASTALGEQYF
TRBV2	-	14	TRBJ1-6	CASSTQGREAPLHF
TRBV12-3/TRBV12-4	TRBD2	15	TRBJ2-5	CASRIAGRGQETQYF
TRBV7-2	-	14	TRBJ2-3	CATKLGGGPDTQYF
TRBV18	-	14	TRBJ1-6	CASSTRQDDSPLHF
TRBV6-1	TRBD1	15	TRBJ2-7	CASNWRQGGSYEQYF
TRBV7-9	-	15	TRBJ1-5	CASSFSGVIAQPQHF
TRBV12-3/TRBV12-4	TRBD1	15	TRBJ2-3	CASTKSQGIADTQYF
TRBV5-1	-	14	TRBJ1-1	CASSLNTGNTEAFF
TRBV19	-	15	TRBJ1-5	CASSSGTPSNQPQHF
TRBV7-9	-	12	TRBJ1-2	CASSRGGGGYTF
TRBV21-1	-	16	TRBJ1-5	CASRGLKRLGNQPQHF
TRBV6-5	-	13	TRBJ2-1	CASSYSRANEQFF
TRBV7-2	-	17	TRBJ2-3	CASSVSNSGGGTDTQYF
TRBV25-1	TRBD2	14	TRBJ2-1	CASSREGVYNEQFF
TRBV28	TRBD1	17	TRBJ1-5	CASSPRRRDRDWQPQHF
TRBV20-1	-	13	TRBJ1-2	CSARDRRGAGYTF
TRBV6-9	-	12	TRBJ1-6	CASTIKNSPLHF
TRBV6-1	TRBD2	14	TRBJ2-1	CASTSGLAGNEQFF
TRBV25-1	-	18	TRBJ2-3	CASSRSTALGGFTDTQYF
TRBV24-1	-	14	TRBJ1-5	CATSGRTDNQPQHF
TRBV20-1	TRBD1	14	TRBJ2-5	CSASRGQAIETQYF
TRBV7-6	-	16	TRBJ2-7	CASSLGVRFGGDEQYF
TRBV20-1	TRBD2	13	TRBJ2-3	CSASGLATDTQYF
TRBV7-2	-	14	TRBJ1-5	CASSLRGGTQPQHF
TRBV27	-	17	TRBJ2-3	CASSLRSGFLSTDTQYF
TRBV20-1	-	12	TRBJ1-2	CSARRRLDGYTF
TRBV6-2/TRBV6-3	-	14	TRBJ1-5	CASGRGRLNQPQHF
TRBV11-3	TRBD1	15	TRBJ1-2	CASSFRGGTGSGYTF
TRBV2	-	13	TRBJ1-5	CASRPNRDQPQHF
TRBV14	-	14	TRBJ2-7	CASSQVNSPYEQYF
TRBV20-1	-	14	TRBJ2-5	CSASGPPRQQTQYF
TRBV30	TRBD1	13	TRBJ1-1	CATGTGGYTEAFF
TRBV20-1	-	14	TRBJ1-6	CSARDRQGHSPLHF
TRBV6-5	TRBD2	16	TRBJ2-2	CASSYLGRGPVGELFF
TRBV15	-	16	TRBJ2-7	CATSRGDSGSGYEQYF